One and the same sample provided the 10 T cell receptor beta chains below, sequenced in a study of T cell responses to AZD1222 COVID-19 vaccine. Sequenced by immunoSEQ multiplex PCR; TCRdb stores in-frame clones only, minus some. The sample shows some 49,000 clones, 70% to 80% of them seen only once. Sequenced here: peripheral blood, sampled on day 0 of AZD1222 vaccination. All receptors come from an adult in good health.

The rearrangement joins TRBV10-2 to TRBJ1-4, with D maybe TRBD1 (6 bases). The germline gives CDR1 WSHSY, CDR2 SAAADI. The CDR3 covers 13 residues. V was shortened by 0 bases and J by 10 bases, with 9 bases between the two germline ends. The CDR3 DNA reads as TGCGCCAGCAGTGAGTCGGACAGACGAAAACTGTTTTTT. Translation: CASSESDRRKLFF.

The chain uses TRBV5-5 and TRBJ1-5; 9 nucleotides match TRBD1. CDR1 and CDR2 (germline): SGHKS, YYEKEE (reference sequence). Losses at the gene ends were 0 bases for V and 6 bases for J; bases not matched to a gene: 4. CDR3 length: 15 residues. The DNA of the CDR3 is TGTGCCAGCAGCTTGGGACAGGGGGTTCCTCAGCCCCAGCATTTT. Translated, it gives CASSLGQGVPQPQHF.

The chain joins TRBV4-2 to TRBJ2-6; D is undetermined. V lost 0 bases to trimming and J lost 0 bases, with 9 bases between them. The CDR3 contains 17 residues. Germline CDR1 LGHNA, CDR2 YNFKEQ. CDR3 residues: CASSQDWQNSGANVLTF. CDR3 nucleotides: TGTGCCAGCAGCCAAGATTGGCAGAACTCTGGGGCCAACGTCCTGACTTTC.

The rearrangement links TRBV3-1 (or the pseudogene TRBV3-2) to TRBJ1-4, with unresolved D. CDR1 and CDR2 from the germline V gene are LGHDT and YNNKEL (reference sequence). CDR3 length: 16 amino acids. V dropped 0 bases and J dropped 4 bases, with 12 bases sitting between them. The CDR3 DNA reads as TGTGCCAGCAGCCAAGAAGACCTTGGGGTTAATGAAAAACTGTTTTTT. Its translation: CASSQEDLGVNEKLFF.

The CDR3 protein is CASSLDVSSYNEQFF. CDR3 DNA sequence: TGTGCCAGCAGCCTAGACGTAAGCTCCTACAATGAGCAGTTCTTC. The V gene is TRBV6-5, the J gene TRBJ2-1; D unresolved. Trimming stripped 6 bases from V and 0 bases from J, with 12 bases between. Germline V gene sequence: CDR1 MNHEY, CDR2 SVGAGI. CDR3 length equals 15 residues.

This CDR3 is CASSLAWGQNNYGYTF. As DNA, the CDR3 is TGTGCCAGCAGCTTAGCGTGGGGACAGAACAACTATGGCTACACCTTC. The rearrangement links TRBV7-9 to TRBJ1-2; 7 positions match TRBD1. Germline CDR1 is SEHNR and CDR2 is FQNEAQ (reference sequence). The CDR3 is made up of 16 amino acids. Trimming at V came to 0 bases and at J to 2 bases, leaving 6 bases not matched to a gene. The variable domain in full, completed from reference TRBV7-9 and TRBJ1-2, reads DTGVSQNPRHKITKRGQNVTFRCDPISEHNRLYWYRQTLGQGPEFLTYFQNEAQLEKSRLLSDRFSAERPKGSFSTLEIQRTEQGDSAMYLCASSLAWGQNNYGYTFGSGTRLTVV.

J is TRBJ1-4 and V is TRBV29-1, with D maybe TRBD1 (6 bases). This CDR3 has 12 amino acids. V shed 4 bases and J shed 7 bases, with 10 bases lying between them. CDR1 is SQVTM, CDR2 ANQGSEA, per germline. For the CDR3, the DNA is TGCAGCGTTGGGGGGCCCGGTGAAAAACTGTTTTTT. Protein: CSVGGPGEKLFF.

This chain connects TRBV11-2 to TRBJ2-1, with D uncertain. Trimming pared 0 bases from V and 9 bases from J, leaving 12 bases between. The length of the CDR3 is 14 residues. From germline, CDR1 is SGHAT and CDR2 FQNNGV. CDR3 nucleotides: TGTGCCAGCAGCTTAGACCCGGGCGTCAGTGAGCAGTTCTTC. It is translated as CASSLDPGVSEQFF.

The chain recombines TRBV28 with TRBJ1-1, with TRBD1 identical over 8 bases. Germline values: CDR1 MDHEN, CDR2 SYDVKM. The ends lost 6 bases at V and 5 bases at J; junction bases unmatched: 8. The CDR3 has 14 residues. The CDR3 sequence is CASRPPDRVTEAFF. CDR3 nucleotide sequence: TGTGCCAGCAGGCCCCCGGACAGGGTAACTGAAGCTTTCTTT.

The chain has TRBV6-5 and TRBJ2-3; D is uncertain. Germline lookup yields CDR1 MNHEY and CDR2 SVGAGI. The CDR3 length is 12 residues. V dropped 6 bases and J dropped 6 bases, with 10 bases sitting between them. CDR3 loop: CASRKSADTQYF. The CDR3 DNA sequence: TGTGCCAGCAGGAAATCTGCGGATACGCAGTATTTT.